A selection of T cell receptor beta chains follows, all from one sample in a study of blood T cell repertoires in COVID-19. Assay: immunoSEQ multiplex PCR; the TCRdb copy retains only in-frame clones and omits some. The table shows hundreds of thousands of clones, with around 85% occurring only once. The source material was peripheral blood. The receptors derive from a human donor in a cohort sampled during active COVID-19. CDR3s include the opening cysteine and the closing phenylalanine or tryptophan. D genes are given only for firm matches. Size values are once, few and many counts, or a class for expanded clones, and some rows have none.

d_call,j_call,clone_size,v_call,cdr3_nt,cdr3_aa
NA,TRBJ2-7,NA,TRBV11-2,TGTGCCAGCAGCTCCCGACAGGGACTTTCCTACGAGCAGTACTTC,CASSSRQGLSYEQYF
NA,TRBJ1-2,once,TRBV12-3/TRBV12-4,TGTGCCAGCAGGACACTCCCGAATGGCTACACCTTC,CASRTLPNGYTF
NA,TRBJ2-7,NA,TRBV7-2,TGTGCCAGCAGCCGCCGGGACTGGGTTTACGAGCAGTACTTC,CASSRRDWVYEQYF
NA,TRBJ1-6,NA,TRBV30,TGTGCCTGGAGCAGCTCCTATAATTCACCCCTCCACTTT,CAWSSSYNSPLHF
NA,TRBJ1-2,NA,TRBV5-8,TGTGCCAGCAGCCTACTCGCACAGGGCCGAGCTAACTATGGCTACACCTTC,CASSLLAQGRANYGYTF
TRBD1,TRBJ1-4,NA,TRBV2,TGTGCCAGCAGTGGGGACAGGTTTGAAAAACTGTTTTTT,CASSGDRFEKLFF
TRBD1,TRBJ1-4,NA,TRBV11-2,TGTGCCAGCAGCGTGACCGGGACAGGGAATGAAAAACTGTTTTTT,CASSVTGTGNEKLFF
TRBD1,TRBJ1-2,NA,TRBV13,TGTGCCAGCAGTTTTCTAGGACAGGTTAACTATGGCTACACCTTC,CASSFLGQVNYGYTF
NA,TRBJ2-5,NA,TRBV27,TGTGCCAGCAGGACGGGGGATGAGGAGACCCAGTACTTC,CASRTGDEETQYF
TRBD1,TRBJ1-1,few,TRBV3-1/TRBV3-2,TGTGCCAGCAGCCACTTGGGGACAGGGAACACTGAAGCTTTCTTT,CASSHLGTGNTEAFF
TRBD1,TRBJ1-1,NA,TRBV5-1,TGCGCCAGCAGCTCCTCGACAGGGTTACAGGAAGCTTTCTTT,CASSSSTGLQEAFF
NA,TRBJ2-7,NA,TRBV2,TGTGCCAGCAGTGAAAACACATACGAGCAGTACTTC,CASSENTYEQYF
TRBD2,TRBJ2-5,NA,TRBV7-8,TGTGCCAGCAGCTTACCCGCTCGACTAGCGGGGGGGCCTGAGCCGGGGGAGACCCAGTACTTC,CASSLPARLAGGPEPGETQYF
NA,TRBJ1-2,NA,TRBV7-2,TGTGCCAGCAGCTTAGAACCGGCCGGGGGCTACACCTTC,CASSLEPAGGYTF
NA,TRBJ1-2,once,TRBV5-5,TGTGCCAGCAGCCTAGGGGGTGGGGTGGACTATGGCTACACCTTC,CASSLGGGVDYGYTF
NA,TRBJ1-2,once,TRBV4-1,TGCGCCAGCAGCCACAGGGAACCGAAGGTGTCTGGCTACACCTTC,CASSHREPKVSGYTF
NA,TRBJ1-6,NA,TRBV30,TGTGCCTGGAGACAGGGCTATTCACCCCTCCACTTT,CAWRQGYSPLHF
NA,TRBJ2-3,NA,TRBV7-8,TGTGCCAGCAGCGTACGGGACATGCAGACAGATACGCAGTATTTT,CASSVRDMQTDTQYF
NA,TRBJ1-2,NA,TRBV12-3/TRBV12-4,TGTGCCAGCAGTCCGGGACATAAGGATGGCTACACCTTC,CASSPGHKDGYTF
NA,TRBJ2-7,NA,TRBV10-3,TGTGCCATCAGTGATATGGGACAAGAGTTCTACGAGCAGTACTTC,CAISDMGQEFYEQYF
NA,TRBJ1-3,NA,TRBV4-2,TGTGCCAGCACCCCAAGTGAGTCCGCTGGAAACACCATATATTTT,CASTPSESAGNTIYF
TRBD1,TRBJ2-2,NA,TRBV30,TGTGCCCTGGAAGGGACAGGGAACACCGGGGAGCTGTTTTTT,CALEGTGNTGELFF
NA,TRBJ1-1,NA,TRBV21-1,TGTGCCAGCAGCCTAAGTGAGGCCATGAACACTGAAGCTTTCTTT,CASSLSEAMNTEAFF
TRBD1,TRBJ1-1,NA,TRBV4-1,TGCGCCAGCAGCCGCAGGGGGACGAACACTGAAGCTTTCTTT,CASSRRGTNTEAFF
NA,TRBJ1-1,NA,TRBV29-1,TGCAGCGTTGAAAAGGGGCGGAGTACGAACACTGAAGCTTTCTTT,CSVEKGRSTNTEAFF
NA,TRBJ1-2,NA,TRBV12-3/TRBV12-4,TGTGCCAGCGCATTACCGCTACGGTATGGCTACACCTTC,CASALPLRYGYTF
TRBD1,TRBJ1-2,NA,TRBV2,TGTGCCAGCAGTATACTTGGACAGGGTGTTAATGGCTACACCTTC,CASSILGQGVNGYTF
NA,TRBJ1-4,NA,TRBV29-1,TGCAGCGCCCGAAAACAGGGACTAATTGAAAAACTGTTTTTT,CSARKQGLIEKLFF
TRBD1,TRBJ2-7,NA,TRBV7-2,TGTGCCACCGCCCCTGACAGGGGGCAAGTTGAGCAGTACTTC,CATAPDRGQVEQYF
NA,TRBJ1-2,NA,TRBV19,TGTGCCAGTAACTGGCCGGGAGCTAGGGGCTACACCTTC,CASNWPGARGYTF
NA,TRBJ1-5,NA,TRBV6-5,TGTGCCAGCAGTTTCCTGTCGACAGGCCTCAATCAGCCCCAGCATTTT,CASSFLSTGLNQPQHF
TRBD2,TRBJ2-3,NA,TRBV7-8,TGTGCCAGCAGCTTTAGCGGGGGGACTAGCACAGATACGCAGTATTTT,CASSFSGGTSTDTQYF
TRBD1,TRBJ1-1,NA,TRBV18,TGTGCCAGCTCACCCGAAACAGGGGGCAGAGGGACTGAAGCTTTCTTT,CASSPETGGRGTEAFF
NA,TRBJ1-2,NA,TRBV2,TGTGCCAGCAGTGACAGGGTCCATGGCTACACCTTC,CASSDRVHGYTF
TRBD1,TRBJ1-2,NA,TRBV11-1,TGTGCCAGCAGCCATGGGACAGGCTTCGGCTACACCTTC,CASSHGTGFGYTF
NA,TRBJ1-6,NA,TRBV6-5,TGTGCCAGCAGTTACGGCAGGGTCGCCTATAATTCACCCCTCCACTTT,CASSYGRVAYNSPLHF
TRBD1,TRBJ2-7,NA,TRBV3-1/TRBV3-2,TGTGCCAGCAGCGCTGGGACAGGGGGAGCATGGGAGCAGTACTTC,CASSAGTGGAWEQYF
TRBD2,TRBJ2-3,NA,TRBV30,TGTGCCTGGAGTTGGGACTATGGGGCAGATACGCAGTATTTT,CAWSWDYGADTQYF
TRBD2,TRBJ2-3,NA,TRBV24-1,TGTGCCACCAGTGATCCATCTAGCGGGGGGGCGTCAGATACGCAGTATTTT,CATSDPSSGGASDTQYF
TRBD1,TRBJ1-5,few,TRBV6-5,TGTGCCAGCAGAGGGACAGGAGGCAATCAGCCCCAGCATTTT,CASRGTGGNQPQHF
NA,TRBJ2-3,NA,TRBV7-9,TGTGCCAGCAACCACGGAGTCACAGATACGCAGTATTTT,CASNHGVTDTQYF
NA,TRBJ2-1,NA,TRBV6-2/TRBV6-3,TGTGCCAGCAGTTACCCAGGGATCCGCTACAATGAGCAGTTCTTC,CASSYPGIRYNEQFF
NA,TRBJ2-7,NA,TRBV30,TGTGCCTGGAGTGTAGGGGGCTACGAGCAGTACTTC,CAWSVGGYEQYF
NA,TRBJ2-3,NA,TRBV3-1/TRBV3-2,TGTGCCAGCAGCGACGGAGGTCGTGGAGATACGCAGTATTTT,CASSDGGRGDTQYF
NA,TRBJ1-1,NA,TRBV6-5,TGTGCCAGCAGTCTGACGCAGACGGGGACTGAAGCTTTCTTT,CASSLTQTGTEAFF
NA,TRBJ2-3,NA,TRBV24-1,TGTGCCACCACCAAGACGGGAAGCCCAGATACGCAGTATTTT,CATTKTGSPDTQYF
NA,TRBJ2-7,NA,TRBV6-5,TGTGCCAGCAGTTACAGGGGGAGCTCCTACGAGCAGTACTTC,CASSYRGSSYEQYF
TRBD1,TRBJ1-2,NA,TRBV2,TGTGCCAGCAGAAGGGAAGGACAGGGGGCGTACGGCTACACCTTC,CASRREGQGAYGYTF
TRBD1,TRBJ1-4,NA,TRBV30,TGTGCCTGGAGTCCGCCGGGACAGGTGAACAATGAAAAACTGTTTTTT,CAWSPPGQVNNEKLFF
NA,TRBJ2-3,once,TRBV7-2,TGTGCCAGCAGGGCGGGACTGGATCTAGATACGCAGTATTTT,CASRAGLDLDTQYF
TRBD2,TRBJ2-5,NA,TRBV6-5,TGTGCCAGCAGCCCGGGACTAGTAGAGACCCAGTACTTC,CASSPGLVETQYF
NA,TRBJ2-4,NA,TRBV7-2,TGTGCCAGCAGCCAGGGGTCCGGAATAGCCAAAAACATTCAGTACTTC,CASSQGSGIAKNIQYF
TRBD1,TRBJ1-2,NA,TRBV11-2,TGTGCCAGCAGACGGACAGGGGGCTATGGCTACACCTTC,CASRRTGGYGYTF
NA,TRBJ1-1,NA,TRBV3-1/TRBV3-2,TGTGCCAGCAGCCGGGGCTGGAACACTGAAGCTTTCTTT,CASSRGWNTEAFF
NA,TRBJ2-7,NA,TRBV5-5,TGTGCCAGCAGCTTGGCGCTCGGGTACGAGCAGTACTTC,CASSLALGYEQYF